What follows are 14 T cell receptor beta chains derived from one specimen sequenced in a study of blood T cells in healthy people across ages. The use of a sample-barcoded 5' primer and a J-beta primer mix characterized a second PCR of roughly 7 to 11 cycles. TCRdb re-analysed the 5' RACE reads in MiXCR, keeping a single row per CDR3 protein. The repertoire holds about 580,000 distinct CDR3 sequences, around half seen once, with roughly 24% in the top ten. Material for sequencing was blood. The receptor source for this set is an elderly man in good health.

Concerning this clonotype itself: The conserved phenylalanine or tryptophan normally closing the CDR3 is absent here, so this likely arose from a read error. The chain uses TRBV6-5 and TRBJ2-1; 10 bases line up with TRBD2. The V gene end was trimmed by 6 bases and the J gene end by 2 bases; junction bases not matched to a gene: 7. Germline CDR1 reads MNHEY; CDR2 reads SVGAGI. CDR3 length: 16 residues. CDR3 nucleotides: TGTGCCAGCAGCCGACTAGCGGGCGTCCCCTACAATGAGCAGTTCTTA. Amino acids: CASSRLAGVPYNEQFL.

This clonotype was counted once. The rearrangement uses TRBV4-3 and TRBJ2-4; 10 bases align to TRBD2. The tail of the sequence fits TRBJ2-5 better, so the J call may be wrong. Germline assignment: CDR1 LGHNA and CDR2 YSLEER. The CDR3 extends over 17 amino acids. The CDR3 is CASSPGLAMGYGETQYF. The CDR3 nucleotides are TGCGCCAGCAGCCCGGGACTAGCGATGGGGTATGGGGAGACCCAGTACTTC.

The chain couples TRBV15 to TRBJ2-1; D not certain. V was pared by 1 base and J by 9 bases, with 7 bases between. CDR1 and CDR2 (germline): LNHNV, YYDKDF (reference sequence). CDR3 length: 12 residues. CDR3 coding DNA: TGTGCCACCAGCAGAGGGGTCGGTGAGCAGTTCTTC. This codes for CATSRGVGEQFF.

The rearrangement joins TRBV24-1 to TRBJ2-1, with TRBD2 as a possible D gene (5 bases). V was shortened by 9 bases and J by 7 bases, with 12 bases between the two germline ends. Germline V CDR1 and CDR2: KGHDR, SFDVKD. The CDR3 is 12 residues long. The CDR3 sequence: CATRGLQNEQFF. In DNA form, the CDR3 reads TGTGCCACCCGAGGGTTACAGAATGAGCAGTTCTTC.

The rearrangement links TRBV7-8 to TRBJ2-7; tentative D call: TRBD2 (5 bases). This CDR3 has 13 amino acids. V gave up 1 base and J gave up 3 bases, with 7 bases separating them. Germline values: CDR1 SGHVS, CDR2 FQNEAQ. The CDR3 DNA is TGTGCCAGCAGCTTAGGACGGGGCTACGAGCAGTACTTC. Its translation: CASSLGRGYEQYF.

This clonotype was recorded only once. The chain has TRBV6-5 and TRBJ2-5, with D possibly being TRBD1 (6 bases). The DNA end is more similar to TRBJ2-7, so the J call may be wrong. Germline assignment: CDR1 MNHEY and CDR2 SVGAGI. The CDR3 loop spans 14 amino acids. As DNA, the CDR3 is TGTGCCAGCAGTCAACAGGGTAGGGCCTACGAGCAGTACTTC. It translates to CASSQQGRAYEQYF.

This clonotype was counted only a few times. J is TRBJ2-1 and V is TRBV20-1, with TRBD2 matching over 10 bases. Unmatched junction bases numbered 9, after V lost 2 bases and J lost 5 bases. CDR3 length: 16 residues. CDR1 and CDR2 from the germline V gene are DFQATT and SNEGSKA (reference sequence). This chain's CDR3 is CSARPLTSGTNNEQFF. The CDR3, as DNA: TGCAGTGCTAGACCTCTTACTAGCGGGACGAACAATGAGCAGTTCTTC.

The chain links TRBV6-2 or TRBV6-3 to TRBJ2-2; 8 bases align to TRBD1. V was pared by 10 bases and J by 6 bases, with 7 bases of the junction left unmatched. Germline CDR1 MNHEY, CDR2 SVGEGT. This CDR3 spans 13 amino acids. DNA for the CDR3: TGTGCCACTCGACAGGGGATCCCCGGGGAGCTGTTTTTT. Translating gives CATRQGIPGELFF.

The chain is built from TRBV7-2 and TRBJ2-7; 7 bases fit TRBD1. The V gene's germline CDR1 is SGHTA and CDR2 FQGNSA. Unmatched junction bases numbered 8, after V lost 1 base and J lost 5 bases. The CDR3 runs 15 residues. The CDR3 region is CASSLEGRTGHEQYF. DNA of the CDR3: TGTGCCAGCAGCTTAGAAGGGCGGACAGGACACGAGCAGTACTTC.

This clonotype came up a few times. The CDR3 nucleotides read TGTGCCAGCAGTGAGAGGCGGCAGGAGACCCAGTACTTC. It specifies CASSERRQETQYF. The chain links TRBV2 to TRBJ2-5; D is unresolved. V lost 3 bases and J 5 bases, leaving 10 bases between the germline ends. Germline CDR1 reads SNHLY; CDR2 reads FYNNEI. The CDR3 loop spans 13 amino acids.

The chain uses TRBV10-2 and TRBJ1-5, with a tentative D call TRBD1 (6 bases). With 3 bases removed from V and 7 bases from J, the gap between germline ends came to 16 bases. Germline CDR1 is WSHSY and CDR2 is SAAADI. The CDR3 has 15 amino acids. In DNA form, the CDR3 reads TGCGCCAGCAGTGATTCGGGGGCATTAGGACAGCCCCAGCATTTT. Translating gives CASSDSGALGQPQHF.

This clonotype was observed many times. This may stem from a read error, because a much larger clone lies one nucleotide away. Written as DNA, the CDR3 is TGTGCCAGCAGCTTTTCCTACTCGAACAATGAGCAGTACTTC. This codes for CASSFSYSNNEQYF. V gene TRBV7-9 combines with J gene TRBJ2-5; D remains unclear. Trimming took 3 bases from V and 11 from J, leaving 19 bases between them. Germline loops: CDR1 SEHNR, CDR2 FQNEAQ (reference sequence). The CDR3 is 14 residues long.

The rearrangement links TRBV4-1 to TRBJ2-5; TRBD2 matches 13 bases. Germline V gene data show CDR1 as MGHRA and CDR2 as YSYEKL. This CDR3 is built from 17 residues. Germline trimming cut 4 bases from V and 5 bases from J; bases unmatched to any gene: 10. The CDR3 DNA is TGCGCCAGCAGCCGATTCGGGACTAGCGGGGACGGGGAGACCCAGTACTTC. Encoded protein: CASSRFGTSGDGETQYF.

In its sample, this clonotype was seen many times. V gene TRBV29-1 combines with J gene TRBJ2-4; 7 bases line up with TRBD1. V dropped 2 bases and J dropped 7; count of bases not matched to a gene: 2. Germline V CDR1 and CDR2: SQVTM, ANQGSEA. The CDR3 loop spans 12 amino acids. The CDR3 DNA follows: TGCAGCGTTGAAAAGGGGGCCAACATTCAGTACTTC. Translation: CSVEKGANIQYF.